This T cell receptor (beta chain) was retrieved from a study of T-cell reconstitution after alpha-beta-depleted transplantation in children. Study-level points and caveats: The origin of alpha-beta T cells about two months after transplant was reportedly several hundred expanded graft clones. T-cell counts and diversity at one year following transplant were attributed mainly to newly produced T cells. For some patients, TCRbeta diversity was high at day 60 because of recipient T cells and thymic progenitors that survived.

Unique molecular identifiers tagged the TCRbeta library. In TCRdb, the PCR reads were re-called with MiXCR into one record per CDR3 protein. There are under 250,000 distinct CDR3 sequences in the sample; roughly a sixth occur only once, and about 39% lies in the top ten. This clonotype was seen ten or more times. Its specificity is unknown. The receptor comes from a male patient under 10 years old who had a stem cell transplant for acute lymphoblastic leukemia, so the T cells may come from the graft donor. The sequencing used PBMCs, mostly from graft donor cells, collected 360 days after TCRalphabeta/CD19-depleted stem cell transplant.

CDR3 loop: CSATLIDRGRPSRGTQYF. DNA for the CDR3: TGCAGTGCTACCTTAATCGACAGGGGCCGGCCGTCTAGGGGTACGCAGTATTTT. The genes are TRBV20-1 and TRBJ2-3; TRBD1 aligns across 8 bases. Germline assignment: CDR1 DFQATT and CDR2 SNEGSKA (reference sequence). The CDR3 is 18 residues long. Unmatched junction bases numbered 23, after V lost 4 bases and J lost 8 bases.